This TCR beta chain derives from a study of regulatory T cells in long-lasting Graves disease (dated by TCRdb to 2020 to 2023). Describing the broader study: Newly diagnosed Graves' disease patients had taken antithyroid drugs for less than 3 months. This study used TCR sequencing and RNA sequencing of peripheral blood to compare persistent Graves' disease patients against newly diagnosed Graves' disease patients. The study took place in China and was registered as a clinical trial. A total of some 35 samples underwent TCR sequencing: about 13 from persistent and around 20 from newly diagnosed Graves' disease patients. Study-wide conclusions, independent of this receptor: Compared with newly diagnosed patients, patients with persistent Graves' disease had lower TCR Shannon entropy and fewer highly expanded clones, which suggests clonal expansion. Only peripheral blood was studied, because thyroid tissue, the primary lesion, was inaccessible. Sequencing and analysis were limited to the TCR beta chain. The authors noted that the small sample size was a limitation that may lower accuracy. Patients with persistent disease shared more public clonotypes (around 2,700) than newly diagnosed patients did (966).

The sample's time point label is to be understood as: newly diagnosed GD, antithyroid drugs for less than 3 months. For both TCR sequencing and RNA sequencing, RNA was extracted from PBMCs in TRIzol. Graves' disease was diagnosed according to American Thyroid Association guidelines. Recruitment of patients was carried out at an endocrinology department in Xi'an, China. From each patient, 8 to 10 milliliters of peripheral blood was collected into an EDTA anticoagulant tube. PBMCs were isolated by Ficoll Paque Plus density gradient separation without further T cell sorting. RNA quality was checked with an Agilent 2100 Bioanalyzer and agarose gel, and concentration with a NanoDrop 2000. Comment on this clonotype: Its cognate antigen has yet to be identified. Nothing much larger sits one base from this clone, and base qualities are not available.

The library relied on multiplex PCR. Sequencing instrument: Illumina HiSeq 4000. iRepertoire HTBI primers and Arm-PCR amplification of CDR3 regions were used to construct TCR beta libraries. Before sequencing, the PCR products underwent gel purification. Per the authors' processing: A total of 62 TRBV and under 15 TRBJ segments were identified across samples and were used for gene usage analysis of CDR3 amino acid clonotypes. COPE and FqMerger were used to merge filtered high-quality paired reads into contigs. BLAST was used to align contigs to IMGT TRBV, TRBD and TRBJ reference genes, with CDR3 defined following IMGT. Any clonotype with a frequency above 0.1% was classified as a highly expanded clone. Shannon entropy was used to measure repertoire diversity, and the Gini coefficient was used to measure V-J evenness. Public clonotypes were defined as clonotypes shared by more than one individual. TCRdb reworked the public reads: Q25 trimming with fastp, MiXCR clone assembly, productive beta chains retained. Rows with one shared CDR3 protein collapse into an entry with the most common genes and DNA. The V and J calls were determined by TCRdb, not by the authors. This sample has about 620,000 distinct CDR3 sequences in its table, and around 15% of those were observed once. Together, the top ten hold about 17% of the sample.

The same sample was also used in a study of T cells in Graves' hyperthyroidism and ophthalmopathy. As described in the second report: Stable Graves' hyperthyroidism was defined as the absence of progression to ophthalmopathy over 18 months of follow-up. Hyperthyroidism patients were newly diagnosed, with disease duration under 2 months, and aged 18 to 65 years. Any patient with an uncontrolled infection, another autoimmune disease, pregnancy or lactation was excluded. Clinical symptoms, serum thyroxine and TRAb, thyroid ultrasound, and orbital computed tomography formed the basis for the diagnoses. The first round of RT-PCR for the TCR CDR3 was performed with the HTBI primer set and the Qiagen OneStep RT-PCR kit. Blood samples also contained most of the expanded thyroid clonotypes (frequency above 0.001), which suggests that blood repertoires may reflect thyroid immune responses. Ophthalmopathy was separated from stable hyperthyroidism by a 13 V-J signature model, with just over 85% sensitivity and about 81% specificity obtained in cross-validation and 80%/75% obtained in testing. During validation, the model predicted progression to ophthalmopathy a median of approximately six months ahead of onset, with roughly 65% sensitivity and less than 85% specificity. A discovery cohort of roughly 96 patients, roughly 40 with Graves' ophthalmopathy and approximately 55 with stable Graves' hyperthyroidism, was used to find distinguishing TCR V-J signatures. Prospective prediction of ophthalmopathy was tested in an independent validation cohort of approximately 19 hyperthyroidism patients and some 17 patients who later progressed to ophthalmopathy. The 90 to 100 discovery patients were randomly split 7:3 into training and test sets. In more than 5 Graves' hyperthyroidism patients, the study also compared T-cell repertoires from thyroid tissue with T-cell repertoires from blood. Following sampling, methimazole starting at 30 mg daily was given to hyperthyroidism patients, and high-dose intravenous methylprednisolone was given to ophthalmopathy patients. Libraries were constructed in a second round of multiplex PCR, after which size selection and purification were performed. Libraries were sequenced paired-end with 100 bp reads on an Illumina HiSeq2000. SOAPnuke was used to process the raw data, removing reads that contained adapters or uncalled bases, had a mean Phred below 15, or lacked an exact match to the constant primer or identifier. High-quality paired reads were merged using COPE v1.2.5, and each unique nucleotide sequence was defined as a clonotype. MiTCR v1.1 was used to align the clonotypes against IMGT TRBV, TRBD and TRBJ reference segments. Analysis was restricted to V-J combinations with a frequency above 0.0001, which covered 99.2% of repertoires. A TCS score was defined as the ratio between F50 (clonal expansion) and ExV (chaos), using BLOSUM62-based TCRdist between CDR3 peptides within each V-J. Welch's t-statistics and random forest reduced roughly 500 V-J features to 13, which were used in a naive Bayes classifier (R e1071). No statistical method was used to set the sample size in advance, and investigators knew the group allocation. The paper reports TCR Vbeta CDR3 sequencing of over 130 peripheral blood samples: around 45 ophthalmopathy, around 80 hyperthyroidism and around 17 progressor patients.

The sequencing here drew on peripheral blood mononuclear cells (PBMCs), taken at new diagnosis, from a patient treated with antithyroid drugs. This clonotype was obtained from a woman aged 25 to 39 with Graves disease. Donor details come from another sample of the same person, matched by shared clones.

Here is the DNA: TGTGCCTCCCAAGGGGGATTTGCTGAAAAACTGTTTTTT. Its protein product is CASQGGFAEKLFF. The rearrangement joined TRBV30 to TRBJ1-4; the D gene is perhaps TRBD1, from 6 matching bases. According to the germline V gene (reference sequence), CDR1 reads GTSNPN and CDR2 reads SVGIG. Cut back by 7 bases and 7 bases, the V and J ends lie 16 bases apart. Measured from the cysteine to the phenylalanine, the CDR3 is 13 residues long. Here the CDR3 DNA is all that survives: 39 bases in frame from base 1.